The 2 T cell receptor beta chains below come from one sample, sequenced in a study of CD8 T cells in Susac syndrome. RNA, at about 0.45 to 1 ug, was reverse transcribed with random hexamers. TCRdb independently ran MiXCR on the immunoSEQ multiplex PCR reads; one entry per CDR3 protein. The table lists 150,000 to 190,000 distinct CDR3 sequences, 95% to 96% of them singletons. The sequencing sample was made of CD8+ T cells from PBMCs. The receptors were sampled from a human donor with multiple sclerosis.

CDR3 sequence: CASGQGNQPQHF. For the CDR3, the DNA is TGTGCCAGCGGGCAGGGCAATCAGCCCCAGCATTTT. The chain employs TRBV27 and TRBJ1-5; D is ambiguous. Looked up from germline, CDR1 is MNHEY and CDR2 is SMNVEV (reference sequence). V was clipped by 8 bases and J by 2 bases, with 7 bases between them. The CDR3 loop spans 12 amino acids.

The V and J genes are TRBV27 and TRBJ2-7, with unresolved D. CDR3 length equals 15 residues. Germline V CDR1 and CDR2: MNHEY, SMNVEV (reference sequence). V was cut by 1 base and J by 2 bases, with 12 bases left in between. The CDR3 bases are TGTGCCAGCAGTTTATTGGGTCAAGGGCCCTACGAGCAGTACGTC. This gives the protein CASSLLGQGPYEQYV.